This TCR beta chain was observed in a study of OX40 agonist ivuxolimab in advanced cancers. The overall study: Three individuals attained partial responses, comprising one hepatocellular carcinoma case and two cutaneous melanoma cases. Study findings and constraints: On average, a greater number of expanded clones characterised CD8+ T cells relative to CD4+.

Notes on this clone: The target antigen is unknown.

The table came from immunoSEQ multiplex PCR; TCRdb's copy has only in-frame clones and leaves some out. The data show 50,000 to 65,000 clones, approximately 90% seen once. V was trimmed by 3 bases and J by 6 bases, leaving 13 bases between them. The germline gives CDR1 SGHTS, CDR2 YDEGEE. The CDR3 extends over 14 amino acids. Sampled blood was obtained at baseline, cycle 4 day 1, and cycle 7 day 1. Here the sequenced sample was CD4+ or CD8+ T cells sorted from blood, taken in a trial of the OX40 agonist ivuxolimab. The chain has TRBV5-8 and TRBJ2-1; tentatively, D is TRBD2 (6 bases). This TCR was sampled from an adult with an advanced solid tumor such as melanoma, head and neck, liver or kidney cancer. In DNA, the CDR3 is TGTGCCAGCAGCTCGGGACTCCGGGGCAATGAGCAGTTCTTC. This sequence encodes CASSSGLRGNEQFF.